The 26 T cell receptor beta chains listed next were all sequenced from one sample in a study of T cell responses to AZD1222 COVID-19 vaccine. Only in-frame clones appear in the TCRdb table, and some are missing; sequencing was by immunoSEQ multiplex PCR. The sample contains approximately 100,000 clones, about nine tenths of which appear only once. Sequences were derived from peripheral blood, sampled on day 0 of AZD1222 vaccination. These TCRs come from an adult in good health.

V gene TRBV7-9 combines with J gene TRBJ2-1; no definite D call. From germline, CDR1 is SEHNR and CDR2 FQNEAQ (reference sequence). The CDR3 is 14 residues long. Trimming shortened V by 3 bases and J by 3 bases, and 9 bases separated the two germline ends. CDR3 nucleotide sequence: TGTGCCAGCAGCTTGACCGTGTTCTACAATGAGCAGTTCTTC. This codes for CASSLTVFYNEQFF.

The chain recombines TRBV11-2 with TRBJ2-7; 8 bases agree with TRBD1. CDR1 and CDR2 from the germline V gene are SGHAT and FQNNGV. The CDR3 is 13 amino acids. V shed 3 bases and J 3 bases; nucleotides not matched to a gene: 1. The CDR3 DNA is TGTGCCAGCAGCTTCGGACAGGGCTACGAGCAGTACTTC. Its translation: CASSFGQGYEQYF. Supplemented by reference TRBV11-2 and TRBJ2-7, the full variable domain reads EAGVAQSPRYKIIEKRQSVAFWCNPISGHATLYWYQQILGQGPKLLIQFQNNGVVDDSQLPKDRFSAERLKGVDSTLKIQPAKLEDSAVYLCASSFGQGYEQYFGPGTRLTVT.

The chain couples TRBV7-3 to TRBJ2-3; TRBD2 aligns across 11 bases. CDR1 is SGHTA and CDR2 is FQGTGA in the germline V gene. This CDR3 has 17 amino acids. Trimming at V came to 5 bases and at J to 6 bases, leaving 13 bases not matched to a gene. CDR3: CASSPSGSGGAGDTQYF. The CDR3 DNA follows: TGTGCCAGCAGCCCCTCGGGTAGCGGGGGGGCAGGCGATACGCAGTATTTT.

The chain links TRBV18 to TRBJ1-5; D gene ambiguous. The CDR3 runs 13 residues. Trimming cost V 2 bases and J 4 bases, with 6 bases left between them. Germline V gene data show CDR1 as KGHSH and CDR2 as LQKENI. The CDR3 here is CASSPAQNQPQHF. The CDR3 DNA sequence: TGTGCCAGCTCACCAGCACAAAATCAGCCCCAGCATTTT.

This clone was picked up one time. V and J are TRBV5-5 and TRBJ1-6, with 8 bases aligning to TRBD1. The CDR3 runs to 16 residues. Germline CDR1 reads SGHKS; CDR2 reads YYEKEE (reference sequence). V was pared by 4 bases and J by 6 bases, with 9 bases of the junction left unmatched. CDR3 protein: CASSLEGDRPNSPLHF. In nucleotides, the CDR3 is TGTGCCAGCAGCCTGGAAGGGGACAGGCCTAATTCACCCCTCCACTTT.

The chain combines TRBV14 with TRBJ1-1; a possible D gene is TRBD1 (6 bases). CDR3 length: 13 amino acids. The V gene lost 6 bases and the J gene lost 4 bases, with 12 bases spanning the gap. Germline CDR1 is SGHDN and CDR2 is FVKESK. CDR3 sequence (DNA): TGTGCCAGCAGGAAACAGGGTGCCACTGAAGCTTTCTTT. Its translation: CASRKQGATEAFF.

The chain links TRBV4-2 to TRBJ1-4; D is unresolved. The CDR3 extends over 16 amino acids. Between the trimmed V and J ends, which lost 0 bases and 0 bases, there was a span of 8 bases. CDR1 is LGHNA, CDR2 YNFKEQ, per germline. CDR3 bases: TGTGCCAGCAGCCAAGATAGGGCGGCAACTAATGAAAAACTGTTTTTT. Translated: CASSQDRAATNEKLFF.

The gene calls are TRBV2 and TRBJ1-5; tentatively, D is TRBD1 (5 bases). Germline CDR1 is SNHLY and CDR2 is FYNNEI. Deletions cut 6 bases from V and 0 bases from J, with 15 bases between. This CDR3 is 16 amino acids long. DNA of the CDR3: TGTGCCAGCAGCTGGGGCAGCTCTTATAGCAATCAGCCCCAGCATTTT. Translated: CASSWGSSYSNQPQHF.

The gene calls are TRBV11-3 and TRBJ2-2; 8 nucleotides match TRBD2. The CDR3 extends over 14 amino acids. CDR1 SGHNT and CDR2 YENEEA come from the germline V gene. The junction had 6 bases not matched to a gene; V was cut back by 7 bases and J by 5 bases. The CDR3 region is CASTAGGYTGELFF. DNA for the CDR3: TGTGCCAGCACGGCGGGGGGTTATACCGGGGAGCTGTTTTTT.

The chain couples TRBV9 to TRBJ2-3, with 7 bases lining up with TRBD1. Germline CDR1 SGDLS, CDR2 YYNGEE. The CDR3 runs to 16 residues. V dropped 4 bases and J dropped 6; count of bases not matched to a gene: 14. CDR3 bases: TGTGCCAGCAGCCCACGACAGGGTATAAGGGCCGATACGCAGTATTTT. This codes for CASSPRQGIRADTQYF. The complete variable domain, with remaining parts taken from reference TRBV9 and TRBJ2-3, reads DSGVTQTPKHLITATGQRVTLRCSPRSGDLSVYWYQQSLDQGLQFLIQYYNGEERAKGNILERFSAQQFPDLHSELNLSSLELGDSALYFCASSPRQGIRADTQYFGPGTRLTVL.

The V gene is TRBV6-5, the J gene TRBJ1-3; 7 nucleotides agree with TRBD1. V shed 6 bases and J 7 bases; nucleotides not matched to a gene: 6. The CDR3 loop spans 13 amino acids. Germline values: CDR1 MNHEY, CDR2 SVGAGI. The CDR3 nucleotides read TGTGCCAGCAGAACCAGGGGGACCAACACCATATATTTT. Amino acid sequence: CASRTRGTNTIYF.

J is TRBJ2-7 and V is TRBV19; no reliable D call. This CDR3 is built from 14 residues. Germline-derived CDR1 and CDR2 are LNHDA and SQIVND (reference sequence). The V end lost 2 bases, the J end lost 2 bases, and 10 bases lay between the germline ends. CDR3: CASSISQKTYEQYF. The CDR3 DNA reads TGTGCCAGTAGTATAAGTCAGAAAACCTACGAGCAGTACTTC.

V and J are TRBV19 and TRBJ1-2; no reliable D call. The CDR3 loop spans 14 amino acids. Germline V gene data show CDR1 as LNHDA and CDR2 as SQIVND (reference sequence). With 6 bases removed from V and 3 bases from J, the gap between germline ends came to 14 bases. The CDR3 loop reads CASRGSGSYYGYTF. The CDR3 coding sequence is TGTGCCAGTAGAGGATCGGGCAGCTACTATGGCTACACCTTC.

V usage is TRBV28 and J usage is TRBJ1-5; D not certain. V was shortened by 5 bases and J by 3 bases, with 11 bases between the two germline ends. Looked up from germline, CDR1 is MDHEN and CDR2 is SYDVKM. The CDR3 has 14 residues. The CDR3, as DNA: TGTGCCAGCAGTGCCGCAGGTCTCAATCAGCCCCAGCATTTT. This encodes CASSAAGLNQPQHF.

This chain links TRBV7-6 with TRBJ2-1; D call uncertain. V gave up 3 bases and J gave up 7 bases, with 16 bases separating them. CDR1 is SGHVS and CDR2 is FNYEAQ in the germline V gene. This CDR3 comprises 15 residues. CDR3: CASSFTTIRSNEQFF. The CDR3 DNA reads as TGTGCCAGCAGCTTCACTACAATTAGGAGTAATGAGCAGTTCTTC.

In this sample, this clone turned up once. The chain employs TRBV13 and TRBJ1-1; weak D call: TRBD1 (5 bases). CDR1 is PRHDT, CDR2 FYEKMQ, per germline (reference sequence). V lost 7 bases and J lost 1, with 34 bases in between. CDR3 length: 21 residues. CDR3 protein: CASTTSWGTPPGPKKNTEAFF. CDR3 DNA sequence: TGTGCCAGCACTACCTCATGGGGCACCCCCCCGGGCCCGAAGAAGAACACTGAAGCTTTCTTT.

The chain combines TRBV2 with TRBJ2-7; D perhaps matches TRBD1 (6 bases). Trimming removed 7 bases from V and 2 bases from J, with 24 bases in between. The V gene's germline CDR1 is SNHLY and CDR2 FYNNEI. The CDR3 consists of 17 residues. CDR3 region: CASTKKEMGTPPYEQYF. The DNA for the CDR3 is TGTGCCAGCACCAAAAAGGAGATGGGGACACCACCCTACGAGCAGTACTTC.

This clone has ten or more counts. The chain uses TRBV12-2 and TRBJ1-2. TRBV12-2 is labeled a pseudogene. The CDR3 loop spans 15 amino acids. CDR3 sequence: CASRPTKTKMCGYTF. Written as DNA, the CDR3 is TGTGCAAGTCGCCCCACGAAAACTAAAATGTGTGGCTACACCTTC.

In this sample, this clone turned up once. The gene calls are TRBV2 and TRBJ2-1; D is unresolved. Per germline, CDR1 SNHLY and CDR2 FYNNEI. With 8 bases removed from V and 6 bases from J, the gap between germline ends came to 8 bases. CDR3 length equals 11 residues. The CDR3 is CASGRINEQFF. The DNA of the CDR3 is TGTGCCAGCGGACGGATCAATGAGCAGTTCTTC.

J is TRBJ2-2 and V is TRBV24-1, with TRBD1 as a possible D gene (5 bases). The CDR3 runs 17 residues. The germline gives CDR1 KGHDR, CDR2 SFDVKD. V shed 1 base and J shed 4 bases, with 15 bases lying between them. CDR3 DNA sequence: TGTGCCACCAGTGATTTCAGGACAAAGAAGCGCACCGGGGAGCTGTTTTTT. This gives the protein CATSDFRTKKRTGELFF.

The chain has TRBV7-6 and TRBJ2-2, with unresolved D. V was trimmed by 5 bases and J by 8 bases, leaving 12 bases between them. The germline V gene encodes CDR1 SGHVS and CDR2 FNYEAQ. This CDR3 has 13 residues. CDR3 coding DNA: TGTGCCAGCAGCAACCGAATCGCGGGGGAGCTGTTTTTT. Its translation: CASSNRIAGELFF.

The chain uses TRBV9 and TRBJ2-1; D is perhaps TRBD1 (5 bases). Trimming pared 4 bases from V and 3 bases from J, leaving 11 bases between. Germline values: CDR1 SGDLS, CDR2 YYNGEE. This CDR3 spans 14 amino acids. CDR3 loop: CASSISDSYNEQFF. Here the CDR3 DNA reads TGTGCCAGCAGCATCAGTGACAGCTACAATGAGCAGTTCTTC.

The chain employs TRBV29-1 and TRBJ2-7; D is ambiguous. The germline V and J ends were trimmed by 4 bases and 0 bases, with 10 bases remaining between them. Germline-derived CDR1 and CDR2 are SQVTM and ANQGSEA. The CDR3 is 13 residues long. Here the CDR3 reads CSVAQTLSYEQYF. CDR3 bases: TGCAGCGTTGCCCAGACACTCTCCTACGAGCAGTACTTC.

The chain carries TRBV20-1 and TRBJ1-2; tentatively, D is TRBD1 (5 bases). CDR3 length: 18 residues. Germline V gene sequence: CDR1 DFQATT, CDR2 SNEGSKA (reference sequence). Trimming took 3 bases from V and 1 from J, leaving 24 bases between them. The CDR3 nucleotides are TGCAGTGCTAGTCGGGGGACCTCGCCCTTCCGATATAACTATGGCTACACCTTC. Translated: CSASRGTSPFRYNYGYTF.

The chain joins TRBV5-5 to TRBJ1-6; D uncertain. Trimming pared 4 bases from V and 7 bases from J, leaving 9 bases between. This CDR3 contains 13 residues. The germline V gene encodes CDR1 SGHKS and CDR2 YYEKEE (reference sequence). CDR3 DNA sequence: TGTGCCAGCAGCGACCTTGGAAATTCACCCCTCCACTTT. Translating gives CASSDLGNSPLHF.

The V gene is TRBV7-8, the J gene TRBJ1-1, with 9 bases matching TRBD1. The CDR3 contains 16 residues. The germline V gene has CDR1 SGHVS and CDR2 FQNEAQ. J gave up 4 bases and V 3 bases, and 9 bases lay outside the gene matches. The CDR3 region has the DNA TGTGCCAGCAGCTTCCCAGCACGGACAGGGGCCACTGAAGCTTTCTTT. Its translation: CASSFPARTGATEAFF.